These 17 T cell receptor beta chains originate from one sample sequenced in a study of CD8 T cells in ankylosing spondylitis (dated by TCRdb to the late 2010s). The antigens of these receptors remain unknown. Preparation of the library involved 5' RACE. The listed sequencing device is Illumina HiSeq 2500. Using fastp at Q25 and MiXCR, TCRdb reprocessed the public reads and kept productive beta chains. Records with the same CDR3 protein are collapsed into one entry carrying the most frequent genes and DNA. In this sample the table shows more than 400,000 distinct CDR3 sequences, over 4% of which occur a single time. Roughly 3.3% of the sample rests with the top ten. The study at large found these results: Blood from ankylosing spondylitis patients appeared to be characterized by a TCR beta motif composed of about 8 highly homologous amino acid variants.

The sample taken for sequencing was blood, either unsorted or a sorted T cell fraction (not recorded which). The source is a male donor with ankylosing spondylitis.

This clonotype was recorded many times. This sequence joins TRBV6-2 or TRBV6-3 and TRBJ2-4; D not resolved. Trimming stripped 6 bases from V and 1 base from J, with 10 bases between. CDR3 length equals 14 residues. Per germline, CDR1 MNHEY and CDR2 SVGEGT. CDR3 nucleotide sequence: TGTGCCAGCAGCCCTACAGCCGCCAAAAACATTCAGTACTTC. Translation: CASSPTAAKNIQYF.

Points on this clonotype: It may be a read error: a sequence one base away is much more abundant. The chain uses TRBV27 and TRBJ2-1; 7 nucleotides agree with TRBD2. Germline assignment: CDR1 MNHEY and CDR2 SMNVEV (reference sequence). CDR3 length equals 14 residues. CDR3 in DNA: TGTGCCAGCAGTTTAGGACTAGTGTCCAATGAGCAGATCTTC. Translated: CASSLGLVSNEQIF.

This clonotype showed up many times. The rearrangement links TRBV20-1 to TRBJ1-1; possible D gene TRBD1, 5 bases. The germline V gene has CDR1 DFQATT and CDR2 SNEGSKA (reference sequence). Between the trimmed V and J ends, which lost 3 bases and 3 bases, there was a span of 17 bases. The CDR3 extends over 15 amino acids. The CDR3 DNA is TGCAGTGCTAGGGGACTAACCCTCTCGGACACTGAAGCTTTCTTT. It encodes CSARGLTLSDTEAFF.

Many counts were recorded for this clonotype. V is TRBV7-2 and J is TRBJ1-6; D is uncertain. CDR1 and CDR2 (germline): SGHTA, FQGNSA. This CDR3 is built from 13 residues. V dropped 5 bases and J dropped 3 bases, with 5 bases sitting between them. The CDR3 sequence: CASSPYYNSPLHF. CDR3 sequence (DNA): TGTGCCAGCAGCCCCTACTATAATTCACCCCTCCACTTT.

This clonotype was counted many times. CDR3 nucleotides: TGTGCCAGCAGCCAAGCGGGTCGGGAAGAGCAGTTCTTC. This codes for CASSQAGREEQFF. This chain joins TRBV4-2 and TRBJ2-1; perhaps TRBD2 as D (5 bases). Germline V gene lookup returns CDR1 LGHNA and CDR2 YNFKEQ. V shed 1 base and J shed 10 bases, with 11 bases lying between them. The CDR3 contains 13 residues.

This clonotype was counted at least ten times. The J gene is TRBJ2-5, the V gene TRBV6-5, with 11 bases aligning to TRBD1. There are 19 residues in the CDR3. Germline CDR1 and CDR2: MNHEY and SVGAGI. Trimming at V came to 2 bases and at J to 5 bases, leaving 16 bases not matched to a gene. Here the CDR3 reads CASSYPPRSGTGGMETQYF. The CDR3 DNA reads as TGTGCCAGCAGTTACCCCCCGCGCTCGGGGACAGGGGGAATGGAGACCCAGTACTTC.

The sample holds many counts of this clonotype. The chain is built from TRBV12-3 or TRBV12-4 and TRBJ2-5; no reliable D call. The V and J ends lost 6 bases and 2 bases respectively, with 10 bases between them. This CDR3 comprises 13 residues. CDR3 loop: CASSLQDQETQYF. The CDR3 DNA sequence: TGTGCCAGCAGCCTTCAGGATCAAGAGACCCAGTACTTC.

This clonotype was recorded at least ten times. This rearrangement joins TRBV6-2 or TRBV6-3 to TRBJ1-1; 9 nucleotides agree with TRBD1. The CDR3 is made up of 12 amino acids. Germline values: CDR1 MNHEY, CDR2 SVGEGT. Trimming removed 4 bases from V and 10 bases from J; junction bases left unmatched: 4. This chain's CDR3 is CASSWGQGSAFF. As DNA, the CDR3 is TGTGCCAGCAGTTGGGGACAGGGATCAGCTTTCTTT.

At least ten counts were recorded for this clonotype. The chain employs TRBV25-1 and TRBJ2-5, with 12 bases identical to TRBD2. CDR3 length: 16 amino acids. Germline CDR1 is MGHDK and CDR2 is SYGVNS. Trimming took 4 bases from V and 5 from J; bases not matched to a gene: 8. CDR3 amino acids: CASSGSTSGRIETQYF. CDR3 bases: TGTGCCAGCAGTGGGTCGACTAGCGGGAGAATTGAGACCCAGTACTTC. Full variable domain (outside the CDR3, taken from reference TRBV25-1 and TRBJ2-5): EADIYQTPRYLVIGTGKKITLECSQTMGHDKMYWYQQDPGMELHLIHYSYGVNSTEKGDLSSESTVSRIRTEHFPLTLESARPSHTSQYLCASSGSTSGRIETQYFGPGTRLLVL.

This clonotype was recorded at least ten times. V usage is TRBV24-1 and J usage is TRBJ2-5; 7 bases agree with TRBD2. This CDR3 is 14 amino acids long. The germline V gene encodes CDR1 KGHDR and CDR2 SFDVKD. The V segment lost 9 bases and the J segment 5 bases; nucleotides outside the gene matches: 11. The CDR3 reads CATSLRAGVETQYF. CDR3 DNA: TGTGCCACCTCCCTACGCGCGGGAGTGGAGACCCAGTACTTC.

V usage is TRBV7-6 and J usage is TRBJ1-2; D is possibly TRBD1 (6 bases). There are 12 residues in the CDR3. Germline V gene lookup returns CDR1 SGHVS and CDR2 FNYEAQ. Trimming stripped 4 bases from V and 7 bases from J, with 10 bases between. CDR3 protein: CASSSTGRGYTF. CDR3 nucleotides: TGTGCCAGCAGCTCGACAGGTCGTGGCTACACCTTC.

This clonotype occurred many times. The rearrangement links TRBV20-1 to TRBJ2-3; tentative D call: TRBD2 (6 bases). CDR3 length: 15 amino acids. Deletions cut 3 bases from V and 0 bases from J, with 13 bases between. Germline-derived CDR1 and CDR2 are DFQATT and SNEGSKA (reference sequence). CDR3 DNA sequence: TGCAGTGCTAGGGCCTCCGGGACTAGCACAGATACGCAGTATTTT. Translating gives CSARASGTSTDTQYF.

In its sample, this clonotype was seen many times. The chain uses TRBV12-3 or TRBV12-4 and TRBJ2-3; D perhaps matches TRBD2 (6 bases). The V and J ends lost 6 bases and 6 bases respectively, with 19 bases between them. This CDR3 is 15 amino acids long. CDR3: CASRTEVSGEDTQYF. The DNA of the CDR3 is TGTGCCAGCAGAACGGAGGTTAGCGGTGAGGATACGCAGTATTTT.

This clonotype was seen at least ten times. V gene TRBV20-1 combines with J gene TRBJ2-3; D may be TRBD2 (7 bases). The V gene's germline CDR1 is DFQATT and CDR2 SNEGSKA (reference sequence). The CDR3 loop spans 14 amino acids. For the CDR3, the DNA is TGCAGCCTGGTGGGGGGGCCTATCACAGATACGCAGTATTTT. Translated, it gives CSLVGGPITDTQYF.

This clonotype was seen ten or more times. The J gene is TRBJ2-3, the V gene TRBV24-1, with 9 bases lining up with TRBD2. The CDR3 length is 14 residues. J was trimmed by 1 base and V by 9 bases; bases with no gene match: 4. Germline V lookup: CDR1 KGHDR, CDR2 SFDVKD. CDR3 bases: TGTGCCACCGCGGGGGGGCGTCGCACAGATACGCAGTATTTT. Translation gives CATAGGRRTDTQYF.

The chain couples TRBV28 to TRBJ2-2, with D perhaps assigned TRBD1 or TRBD2 (5 bases each). Germline lookup yields CDR1 MDHEN and CDR2 SYDVKM. CDR3 length equals 17 residues. V was trimmed by 8 bases and J by 5 bases, leaving 24 bases between them. The CDR3 DNA is TGTGCCAGCCGTCCCAGCCCCCGGGGCCAGTCTACCGGGGAGCTGTTTTTT. Its translation is CASRPSPRGQSTGELFF. Based on the CDR3 plus reference TRBV28 and TRBJ2-2, the full variable domain is DVKVTQSSRYLVKRTGEKVFLECVQDMDHENMFWYRQDPGLGLRLIYFSYDVKMKEKGDIPEGYSVSREKKERFSLILESASTNQTSMYLCASRPSPRGQSTGELFFGEGSRLTVL.

This clonotype has just one count. This may be a read error: a much more frequent sequence differs by one nucleotide. DNA of the CDR3: TGTGCCAGCAGCTCCGGGACAGGGCAGTACTTC. Translating it yields CASSSGTGQYF. This chain connects TRBV28 to TRBJ2-7; TRBD1 agrees at 8 bases. This CDR3 has 11 residues. Germline CDR1 reads MDHEN; CDR2 reads SYDVKM. Trimming at V came to 6 bases and at J to 9 bases, leaving 4 bases not matched to a gene. Looking up the rest from reference TRBV28 and TRBJ2-7 gives the full variable domain: DVKVTQSSRYLVKRTGEKVFLECVQDMDHENMFWYRQDPGLGLRLIYFSYDVKMKEKGDIPEGYSVSREKKERFSLILESASTNQTSMYLCASSSGTGQYFGPGTRLTVT.